These 3 T cell receptor beta chains share one sample of origin, sequenced in a study of blood T cell repertoires in COVID-19. Data came from immunoSEQ multiplex PCR; TCRdb stores just in-frame clones and leaves some out. The table lists roughly 110,000 clones, about 90% of them singletons, with 1% to 1.5% in the top ten. Sample: peripheral blood. Receptor source: a woman in her twenties or thirties with acute or convalescent COVID-19.

The chain joins TRBV7-2 to TRBJ1-2; tentatively, D is TRBD1 (5 bases). This CDR3 has 13 amino acids. Germline-derived CDR1 and CDR2 are SGHTA and FQGNSA. Trimming shortened V by 5 bases and J by 2 bases, and 9 bases separated the two germline ends. The DNA for the CDR3 is TGTGCCAGCAGCCCGGGACTAAACTATGGCTACACCTTC. This sequence encodes CASSPGLNYGYTF.

The chain links TRBV24-1 to TRBJ2-5; 9 positions agree with TRBD2. Trimming took 4 bases from V and 2 from J; bases not matched to a gene: 10. CDR1 is KGHDR and CDR2 is SFDVKD in the germline V gene. CDR3 length: 17 amino acids. CDR3 nucleotide sequence: TGTGCCACCAGTGAAAAACCAGGACTAGCGTGGCAAGAGACCCAGTACTTC. This codes for CATSEKPGLAWQETQYF.

The chain joins TRBV11-3 to TRBJ2-1; 7 bases map to TRBD1. Germline assignment: CDR1 SGHNT and CDR2 YENEEA. The CDR3 length is 16 residues. V shed 0 bases, J shed 0 bases, and the junction held 2 bases outside the gene matches. CDR3 DNA: TGTGCCAGCAGCTTAGAGTGGGACAGCTCCTACAATGAGCAGTTCTTC. The encoded protein is CASSLEWDSSYNEQFF.